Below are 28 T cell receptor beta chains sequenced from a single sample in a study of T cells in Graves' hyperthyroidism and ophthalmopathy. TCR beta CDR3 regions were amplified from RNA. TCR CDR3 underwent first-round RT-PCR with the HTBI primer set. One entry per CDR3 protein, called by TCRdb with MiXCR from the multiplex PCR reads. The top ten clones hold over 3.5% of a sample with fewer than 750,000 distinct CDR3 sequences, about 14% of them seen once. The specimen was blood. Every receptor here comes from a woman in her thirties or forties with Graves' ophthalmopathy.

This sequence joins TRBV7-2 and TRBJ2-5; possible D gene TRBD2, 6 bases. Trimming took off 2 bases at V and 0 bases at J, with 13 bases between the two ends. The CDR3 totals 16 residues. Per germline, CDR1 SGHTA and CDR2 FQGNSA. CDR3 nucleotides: TGTGCCAGCAGCTTACGCGAGGGAGGTAACCAAGAGACCCAGTACTTC. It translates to CASSLREGGNQETQYF.

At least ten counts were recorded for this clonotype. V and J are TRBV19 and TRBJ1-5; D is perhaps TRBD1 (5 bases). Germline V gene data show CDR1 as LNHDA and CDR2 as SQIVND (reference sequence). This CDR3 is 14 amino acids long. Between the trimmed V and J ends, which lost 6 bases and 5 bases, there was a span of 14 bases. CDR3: CASSPTVSDQPQHF. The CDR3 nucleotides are TGTGCCAGTAGCCCGACAGTATCGGATCAGCCCCAGCATTTT.

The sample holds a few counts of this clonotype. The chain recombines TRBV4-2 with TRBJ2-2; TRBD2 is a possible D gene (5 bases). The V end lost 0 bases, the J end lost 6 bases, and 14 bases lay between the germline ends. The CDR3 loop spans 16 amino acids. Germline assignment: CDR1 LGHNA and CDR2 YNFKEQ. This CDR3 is CASSQDEGGGPGELFF. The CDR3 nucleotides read TGTGCCAGCAGCCAAGATGAGGGCGGAGGCCCCGGGGAGCTGTTTTTT.

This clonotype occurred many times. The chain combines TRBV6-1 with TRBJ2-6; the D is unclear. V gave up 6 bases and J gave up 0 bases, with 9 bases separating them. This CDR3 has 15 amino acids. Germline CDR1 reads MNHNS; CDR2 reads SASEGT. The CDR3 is CASSPSDSGANVLTF. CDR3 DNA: TGTGCCAGCAGCCCCTCCGACTCTGGGGCCAACGTCCTGACTTTC.

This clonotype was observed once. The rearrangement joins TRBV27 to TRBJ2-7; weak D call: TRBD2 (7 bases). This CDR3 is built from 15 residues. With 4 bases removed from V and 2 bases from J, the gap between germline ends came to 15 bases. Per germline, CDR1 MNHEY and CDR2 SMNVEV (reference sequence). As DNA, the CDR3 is TGTGCCAGCAGTTCACCCTCCGGGGGGCCCTACGAGCAGTACTTC. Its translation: CASSSPSGGPYEQYF.

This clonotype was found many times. The CDR3 spells CASSFFAITGTLVHNSPLHF. The CDR3 bases are TGTGCCAGCAGTTTTTTCGCCATTACCGGGACGCTCGTTCATAATTCACCCCTCCACTTT. This sequence joins TRBV12-3 or TRBV12-4 and TRBJ1-6, with D possibly TRBD1 on 5 matching bases. The CDR3 totals 20 residues. Trimming removed 3 bases from V and 5 bases from J, with 26 bases in between.

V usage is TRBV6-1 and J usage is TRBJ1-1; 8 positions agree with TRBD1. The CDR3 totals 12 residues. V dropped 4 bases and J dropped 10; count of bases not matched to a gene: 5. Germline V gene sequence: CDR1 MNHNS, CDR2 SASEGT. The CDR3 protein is CASSADRVRAFF. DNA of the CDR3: TGTGCCAGCAGTGCGGACAGGGTGAGAGCTTTCTTT.

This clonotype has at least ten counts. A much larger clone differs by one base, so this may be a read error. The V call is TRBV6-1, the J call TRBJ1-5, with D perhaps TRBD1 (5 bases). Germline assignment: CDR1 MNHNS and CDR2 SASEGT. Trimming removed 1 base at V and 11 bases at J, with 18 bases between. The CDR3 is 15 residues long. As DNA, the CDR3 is TGTGCCAGCAGTGAAGTGGAGGGAGGGGACCAGTCCCAGCATTTT. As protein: CASSEVEGGDQSQHF.

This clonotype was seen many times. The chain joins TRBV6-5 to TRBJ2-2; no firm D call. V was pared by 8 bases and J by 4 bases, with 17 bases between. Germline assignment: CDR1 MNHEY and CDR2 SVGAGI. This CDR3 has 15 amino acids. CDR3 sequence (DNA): TGTGCCAGCGGACCTCGGGCAGACGGCACCGGGGAGCTGTTTTTT. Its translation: CASGPRADGTGELFF.

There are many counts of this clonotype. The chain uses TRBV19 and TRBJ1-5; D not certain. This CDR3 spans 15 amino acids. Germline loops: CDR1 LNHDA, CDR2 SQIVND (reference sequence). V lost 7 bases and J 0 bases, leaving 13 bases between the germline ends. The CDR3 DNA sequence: TGTGCCAGTACCCCCTCCAGATATAGCAATCAGCCCCAGCATTTT. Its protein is CASTPSRYSNQPQHF. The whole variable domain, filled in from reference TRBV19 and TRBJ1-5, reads DGGITQSPKYLFRKEGQNVTLSCEQNLNHDAMYWYRQDPGQGLRLIYYSQIVNDFQKGDIAEGYSVSREKKESFPLTVTSAQKNPTAFYLCASTPSRYSNQPQHFGDGTRLSIL.

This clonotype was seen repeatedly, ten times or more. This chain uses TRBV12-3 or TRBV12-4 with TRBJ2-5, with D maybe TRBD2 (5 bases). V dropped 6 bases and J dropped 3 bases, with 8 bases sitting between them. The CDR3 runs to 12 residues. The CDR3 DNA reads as TGTGCCAGCAGCCTGGAGGAAGAGACCCAGTACTTC. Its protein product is CASSLEEETQYF.

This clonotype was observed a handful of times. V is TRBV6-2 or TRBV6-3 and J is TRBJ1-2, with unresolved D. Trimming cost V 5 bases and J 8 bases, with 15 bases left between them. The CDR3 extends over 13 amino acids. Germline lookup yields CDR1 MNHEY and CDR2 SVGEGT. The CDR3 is CASSDAPVGGYTF. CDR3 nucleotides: TGTGCCAGCAGTGATGCCCCGGTTGGGGGCTACACCTTC.

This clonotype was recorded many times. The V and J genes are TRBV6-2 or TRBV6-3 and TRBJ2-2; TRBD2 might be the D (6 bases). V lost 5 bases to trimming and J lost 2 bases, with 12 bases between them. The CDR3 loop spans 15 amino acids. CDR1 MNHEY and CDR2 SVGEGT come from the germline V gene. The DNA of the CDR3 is TGTGCCAGCAGTCGCCGGACTATAAACACCGGGGAGCTGTTTTTT. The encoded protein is CASSRRTINTGELFF.

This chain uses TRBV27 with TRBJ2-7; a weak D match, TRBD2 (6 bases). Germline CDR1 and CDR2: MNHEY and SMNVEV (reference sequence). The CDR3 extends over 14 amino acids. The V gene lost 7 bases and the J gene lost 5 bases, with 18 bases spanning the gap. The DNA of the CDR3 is TGTGCCAGCAACCCCACGGGGGTTTTCGACGAGCAGTACTTC. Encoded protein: CASNPTGVFDEQYF.

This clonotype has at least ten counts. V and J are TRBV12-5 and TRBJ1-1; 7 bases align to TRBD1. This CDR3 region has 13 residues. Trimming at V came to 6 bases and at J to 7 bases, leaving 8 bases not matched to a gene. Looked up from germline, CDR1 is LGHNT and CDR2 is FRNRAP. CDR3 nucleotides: TGTGCTAGTGGCATACAGGGGCTCGGTGAAGCTTTCTTT. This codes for CASGIQGLGEAFF.

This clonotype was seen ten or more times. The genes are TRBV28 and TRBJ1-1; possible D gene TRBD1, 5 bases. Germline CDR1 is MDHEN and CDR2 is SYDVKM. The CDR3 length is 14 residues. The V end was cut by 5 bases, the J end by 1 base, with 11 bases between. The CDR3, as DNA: TGTGCCAGCAGTCCCTGGGGACGGAACACTGAAGCTTTCTTT. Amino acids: CASSPWGRNTEAFF.

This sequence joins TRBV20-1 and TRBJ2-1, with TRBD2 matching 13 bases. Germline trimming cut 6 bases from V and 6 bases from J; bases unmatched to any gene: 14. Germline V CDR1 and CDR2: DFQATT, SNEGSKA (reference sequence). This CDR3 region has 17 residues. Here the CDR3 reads CSATSSGTSGISNEQFF. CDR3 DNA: TGCAGTGCCACTTCCTCCGGGACTAGCGGGATCAGCAATGAGCAGTTCTTC.

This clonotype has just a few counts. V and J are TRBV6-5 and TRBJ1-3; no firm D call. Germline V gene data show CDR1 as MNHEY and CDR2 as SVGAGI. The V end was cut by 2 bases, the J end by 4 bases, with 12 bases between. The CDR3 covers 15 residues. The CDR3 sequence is CASSYPRRAGNTIYF. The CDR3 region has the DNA TGTGCCAGCAGTTACCCGAGGCGGGCGGGAAACACCATATATTTT.

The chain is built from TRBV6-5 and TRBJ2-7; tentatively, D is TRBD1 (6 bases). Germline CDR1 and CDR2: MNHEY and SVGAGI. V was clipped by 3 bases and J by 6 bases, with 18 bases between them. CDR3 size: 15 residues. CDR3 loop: CASSYNGQLLAEQYF. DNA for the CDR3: TGTGCCAGCAGTTATAATGGACAGTTATTAGCCGAGCAGTACTTC.

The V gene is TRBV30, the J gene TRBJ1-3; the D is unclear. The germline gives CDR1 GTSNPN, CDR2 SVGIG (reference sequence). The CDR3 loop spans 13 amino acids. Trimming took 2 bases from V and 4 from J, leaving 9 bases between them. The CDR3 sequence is CAWSTATGNTIYF. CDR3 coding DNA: TGTGCCTGGAGTACGGCAACAGGAAACACCATATATTTT.

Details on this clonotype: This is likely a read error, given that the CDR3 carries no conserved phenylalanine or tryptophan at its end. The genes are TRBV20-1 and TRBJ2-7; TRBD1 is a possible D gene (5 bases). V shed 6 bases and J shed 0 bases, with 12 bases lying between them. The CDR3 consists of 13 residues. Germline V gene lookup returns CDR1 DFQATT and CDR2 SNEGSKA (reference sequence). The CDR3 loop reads CSATPRASYEQYI. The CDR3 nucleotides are TGCAGTGCGACACCCAGGGCCTCCTACGAGCAGTACATC.

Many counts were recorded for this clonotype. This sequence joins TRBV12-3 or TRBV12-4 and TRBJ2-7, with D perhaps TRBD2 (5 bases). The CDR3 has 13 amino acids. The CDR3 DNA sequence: TGTGTCAGACACTGCGGGCCCTCGATCGAGCAGTACTTC. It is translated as CVRHCGPSIEQYF.

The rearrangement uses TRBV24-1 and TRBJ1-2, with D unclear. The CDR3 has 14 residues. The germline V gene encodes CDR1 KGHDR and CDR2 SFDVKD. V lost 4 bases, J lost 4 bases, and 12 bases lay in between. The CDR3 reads CATSDPDELYGYTF. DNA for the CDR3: TGTGCCACCAGTGACCCGGACGAGCTCTATGGCTACACCTTC.

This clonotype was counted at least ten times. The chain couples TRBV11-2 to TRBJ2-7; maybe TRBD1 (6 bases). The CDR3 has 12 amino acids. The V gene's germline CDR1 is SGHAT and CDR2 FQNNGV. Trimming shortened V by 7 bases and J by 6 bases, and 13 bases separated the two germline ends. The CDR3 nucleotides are TGTGCCAGCACCTTGCTCAGGGGCGAGCAGTACTTC. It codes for CASTLLRGEQYF.

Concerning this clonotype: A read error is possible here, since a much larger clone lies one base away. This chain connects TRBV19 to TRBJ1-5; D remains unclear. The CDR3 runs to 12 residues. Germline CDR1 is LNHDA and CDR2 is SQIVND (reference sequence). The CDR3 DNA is TGTGCCGGTAGTGCATATGATGGGGCCCAGCATTTT. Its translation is CAGSAYDGAQHF.

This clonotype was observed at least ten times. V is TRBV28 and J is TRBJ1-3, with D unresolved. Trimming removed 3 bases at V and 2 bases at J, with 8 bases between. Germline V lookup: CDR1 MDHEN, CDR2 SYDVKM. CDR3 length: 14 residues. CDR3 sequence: CASSFVRAGNTIYF. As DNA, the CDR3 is TGTGCCAGCAGTTTCGTCCGAGCTGGAAACACCATATATTTT.

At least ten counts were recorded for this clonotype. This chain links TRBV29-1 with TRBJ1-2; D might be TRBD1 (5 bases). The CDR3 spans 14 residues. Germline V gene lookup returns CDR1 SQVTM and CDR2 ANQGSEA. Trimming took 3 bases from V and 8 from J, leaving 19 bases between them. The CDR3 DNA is TGCAGCGTTGATGGTCCGGGGCGTTCGGGCGGCTACACCTTC. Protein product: CSVDGPGRSGGYTF. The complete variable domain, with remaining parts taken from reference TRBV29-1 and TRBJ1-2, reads SAVISQKPSRDICQRGTSLTIQCQVDSQVTMMFWYRQQPGQSLTLIATANQGSEATYESGFVIDKFPISRPNLTFSTLTVSNMSPEDSSIYLCSVDGPGRSGGYTFGSGTRLTVV.

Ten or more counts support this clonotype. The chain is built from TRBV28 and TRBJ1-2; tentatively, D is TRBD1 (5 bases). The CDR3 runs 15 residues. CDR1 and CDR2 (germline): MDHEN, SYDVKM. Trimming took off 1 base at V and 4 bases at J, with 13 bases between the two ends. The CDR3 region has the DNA TGTGCCAGCAGTTTATTGACCGACAGCATCTATGGCTACACCTTC. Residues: CASSLLTDSIYGYTF.